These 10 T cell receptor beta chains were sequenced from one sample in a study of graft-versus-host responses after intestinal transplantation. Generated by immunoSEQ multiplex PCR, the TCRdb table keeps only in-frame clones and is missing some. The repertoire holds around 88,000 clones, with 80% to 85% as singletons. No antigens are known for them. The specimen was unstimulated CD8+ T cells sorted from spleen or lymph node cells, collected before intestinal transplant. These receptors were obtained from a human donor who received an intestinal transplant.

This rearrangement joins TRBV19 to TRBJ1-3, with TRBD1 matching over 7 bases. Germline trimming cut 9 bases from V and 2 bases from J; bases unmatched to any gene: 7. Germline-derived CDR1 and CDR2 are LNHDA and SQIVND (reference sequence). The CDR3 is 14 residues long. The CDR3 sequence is CASHLTGPGNTIYF. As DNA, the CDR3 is TGTGCCAGCCACCTGACAGGGCCTGGAAACACCATATATTTT.

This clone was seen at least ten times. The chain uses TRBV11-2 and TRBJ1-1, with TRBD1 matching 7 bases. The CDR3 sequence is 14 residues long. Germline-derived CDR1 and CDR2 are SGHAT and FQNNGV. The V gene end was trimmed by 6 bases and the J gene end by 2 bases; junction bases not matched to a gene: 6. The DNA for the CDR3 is TGTGCCAGCAGTTTCGGGACAGAAAACACTGAAGCTTTCTTT. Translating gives CASSFGTENTEAFF.

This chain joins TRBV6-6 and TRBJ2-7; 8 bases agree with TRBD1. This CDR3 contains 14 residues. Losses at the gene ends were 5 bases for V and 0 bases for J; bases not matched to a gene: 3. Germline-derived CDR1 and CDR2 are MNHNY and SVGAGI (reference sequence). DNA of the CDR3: TGTGCCAGCAGTGACGGACAGGGCTCCTACGAGCAGTACTTC. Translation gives CASSDGQGSYEQYF.

The CDR3 here is CASSPGGNEQFF. In nucleotides, the CDR3 is TGTGCCAGCAGTCCAGGGGGCAATGAGCAGTTCTTC. V gene TRBV6-1 combines with J gene TRBJ2-1; the match to TRBD1 covers 7 bases. There are 12 residues in the CDR3. Looked up from germline, CDR1 is MNHNS and CDR2 is SASEGT. Losses at the gene ends were 5 bases for V and 6 bases for J; bases not matched to a gene: 1.

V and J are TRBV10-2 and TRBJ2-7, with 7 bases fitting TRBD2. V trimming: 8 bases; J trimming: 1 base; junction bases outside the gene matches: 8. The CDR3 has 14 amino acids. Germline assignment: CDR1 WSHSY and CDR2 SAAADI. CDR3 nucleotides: TGCGCCAGCTGGGGGAGGGGTCCTTCCTACGAGCAGTACTTC. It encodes CASWGRGPSYEQYF.

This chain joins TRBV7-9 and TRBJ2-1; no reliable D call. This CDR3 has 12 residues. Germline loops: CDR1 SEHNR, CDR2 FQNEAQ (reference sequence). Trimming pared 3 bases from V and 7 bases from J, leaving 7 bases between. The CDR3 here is CASSFWFNEQFF. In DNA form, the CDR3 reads TGTGCCAGCAGCTTTTGGTTTAATGAGCAGTTCTTC. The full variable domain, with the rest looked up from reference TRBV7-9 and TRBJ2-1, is DTGVSQNPRHKITKRGQNVTFRCDPISEHNRLYWYRQTLGQGPEFLTYFQNEAQLEKSRLLSDRFSAERPKGSFSTLEIQRTEQGDSAMYLCASSFWFNEQFFGPGTRLTVL.

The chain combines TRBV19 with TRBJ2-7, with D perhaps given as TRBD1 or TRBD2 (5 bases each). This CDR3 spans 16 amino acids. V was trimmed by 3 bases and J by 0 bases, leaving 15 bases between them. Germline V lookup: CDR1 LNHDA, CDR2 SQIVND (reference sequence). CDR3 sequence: CASSIGAGSISYEQYF. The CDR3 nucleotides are TGTGCCAGTAGTATTGGGGCAGGGAGTATCTCCTACGAGCAGTACTTC.

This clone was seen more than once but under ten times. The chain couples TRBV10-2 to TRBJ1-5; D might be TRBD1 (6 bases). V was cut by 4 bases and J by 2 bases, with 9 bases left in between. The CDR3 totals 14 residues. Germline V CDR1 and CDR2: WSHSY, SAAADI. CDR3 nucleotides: TGCGCCAGCAGTGCAGGGGAGGGCAATCAGCCCCAGCATTTT. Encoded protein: CASSAGEGNQPQHF.

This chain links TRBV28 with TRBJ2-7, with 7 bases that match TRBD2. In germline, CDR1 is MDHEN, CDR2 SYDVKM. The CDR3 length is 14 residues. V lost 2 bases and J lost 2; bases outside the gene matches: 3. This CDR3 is CASSLLAVAYEQYF. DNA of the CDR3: TGTGCCAGCAGTTTACTAGCGGTGGCCTACGAGCAGTACTTC.

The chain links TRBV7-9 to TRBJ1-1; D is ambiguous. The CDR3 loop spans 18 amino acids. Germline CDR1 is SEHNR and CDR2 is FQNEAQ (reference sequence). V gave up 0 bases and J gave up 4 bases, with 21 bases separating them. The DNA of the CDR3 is TGTGCCAGCAGCTTAGCTGCCAACTGGTGGAGGGCCAGCACTGAAGCTTTCTTT. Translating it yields CASSLAANWWRASTEAFF. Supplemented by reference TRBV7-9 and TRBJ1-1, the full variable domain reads DTGVSQNPRHKITKRGQNVTFRCDPISEHNRLYWYRQTLGQGPEFLTYFQNEAQLEKSRLLSDRFSAERPKGSFSTLEIQRTEQGDSAMYLCASSLAANWWRASTEAFFGQGTRLTVV.